The clone carrying this T cell receptor beta chain has a handful of counts. This entry is derived from a study of T-cell reconstitution after alpha-beta-depleted transplantation in children. The CDR3 is made up of 15 amino acids. Germline CDR1 and CDR2: SGHTA and FQGNSA. The V gene lost 3 bases and the J gene lost 5 bases, with 16 bases spanning the gap. Unique molecular identifiers were incorporated when the TCRbeta library was constructed. TCRdb re-called the PCR reads through MiXCR, storing one row per CDR3 protein. This table has about 460,000 distinct CDR3 sequences, approximately 12% appearing once.

This chain links TRBV7-2 with TRBJ2-5; no clear D. Sequencing was performed on PBMCs from the stem cell graft donor, taken from the stem cell graft. The source of this sequence is a human donor who donated a stem cell graft to a child with combined immunodeficiency. The CDR3 sequence is CASSFRGPLGETQYF. CDR3 DNA: TGTGCCAGCAGCTTTCGCGGTCCCCTTGGCGAGACCCAGTACTTC.